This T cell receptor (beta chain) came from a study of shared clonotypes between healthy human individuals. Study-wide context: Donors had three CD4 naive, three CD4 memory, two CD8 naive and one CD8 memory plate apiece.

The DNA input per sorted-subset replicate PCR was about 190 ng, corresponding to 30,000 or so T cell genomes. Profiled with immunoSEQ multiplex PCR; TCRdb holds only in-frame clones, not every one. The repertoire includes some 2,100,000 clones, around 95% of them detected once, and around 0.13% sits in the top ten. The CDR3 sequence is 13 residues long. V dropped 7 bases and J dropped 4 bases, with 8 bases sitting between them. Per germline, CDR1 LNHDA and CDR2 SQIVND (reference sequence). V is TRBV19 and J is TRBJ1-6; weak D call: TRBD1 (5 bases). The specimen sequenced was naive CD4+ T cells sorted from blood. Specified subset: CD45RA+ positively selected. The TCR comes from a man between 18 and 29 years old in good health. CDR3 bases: TGTGCCAGTACAGGGAGGTATAATTCACCCCTCCACTTT. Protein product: CASTGRYNSPLHF.